The present entry profiles one TCR beta chain with its context. Its matching antigen is unknown. This record belongs to a study of CD8 T cells in ankylosing spondylitis. Regarding the study as a whole: Matched ankylosing spondylitis synovial fluid reportedly contained a significantly enriched population of disease-linked clones. A motif of eight highly homologous TCR beta variants was seen as apparently characteristic of ankylosing spondylitis blood.

A single record per CDR3 protein comes from TCRdb applying MiXCR to the 5' RACE reads. The data hold a few hundred thousand distinct CDR3 sequences, with 8% observed a single time. The TCR sequence derives from a male donor with ankylosing spondylitis. The specimen was blood, either unsorted or a sorted T cell fraction (not recorded which).

This CDR3 is CSVIPGLAGGGEQFF. The CDR3 DNA is TGCAGCGTTATACCTGGACTAGCGGGAGGCGGTGAGCAGTTCTTC. The V gene is TRBV29-1, the J gene TRBJ2-1; 14 nucleotides agree with TRBD2. Germline loops: CDR1 SQVTM, CDR2 ANQGSEA. The ends lost 5 bases at V and 9 bases at J; junction bases unmatched: 9. The CDR3 is made up of 15 amino acids.